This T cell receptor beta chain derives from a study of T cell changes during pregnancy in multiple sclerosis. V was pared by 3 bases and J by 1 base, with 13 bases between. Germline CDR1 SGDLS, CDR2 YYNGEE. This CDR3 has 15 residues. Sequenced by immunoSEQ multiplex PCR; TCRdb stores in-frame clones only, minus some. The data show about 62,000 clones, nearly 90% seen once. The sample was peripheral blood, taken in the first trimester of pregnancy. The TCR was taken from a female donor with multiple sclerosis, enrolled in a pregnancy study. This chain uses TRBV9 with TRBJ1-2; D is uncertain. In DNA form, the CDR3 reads TGTGCCAGCAGCGACCCAAATCAGGTTAACTATGGCTACACCTTC. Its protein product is CASSDPNQVNYGYTF.